This TCR beta chain was identified during a study of T cell repertoires in aging, cancer and after chemotherapy. Study background: Patients with glioblastoma brain tumors were sampled before and after temozolomide-based therapy. About 9 million TCR reads were in the whole dataset. General study findings and limits: Compared with age-matched healthy donors, untreated hematological or solid cancer patients showed higher blood TCR clonality. No conclusions about immunological memory after chemotherapy can be drawn from the repertoire data.

In this sample, this clonotype is medium-sized. Its target is not known. Multiplex touch-down PCR with TRB-A/B primers amplified rearranged V-D-J TRB sequences. Via MiXCR, TCRdb re-called the multiplex PCR reads, giving one row per CDR3 protein. The sample yields roughly 3,200 distinct CDR3 sequences, 20% to 25% seen once. The CDR3 sequence is 13 residues long. In germline, CDR1 is KGHSH, CDR2 LQKENI. V gave up 3 bases and J gave up 1 base, with 6 bases separating them. Amplification of TCR beta used genomic DNA extracted from peripheral blood. The sequenced sample was blood. The clonotype comes from a human donor with a solid tumor. The chain joins TRBV18 to TRBJ1-1; D is possibly TRBD1 (6 bases). CDR3 residues: CASSPGQNTEAFF. In DNA form, the CDR3 reads TGTGCCAGCTCACCGGGACAGAACACTGAAGCTTTCTTT.